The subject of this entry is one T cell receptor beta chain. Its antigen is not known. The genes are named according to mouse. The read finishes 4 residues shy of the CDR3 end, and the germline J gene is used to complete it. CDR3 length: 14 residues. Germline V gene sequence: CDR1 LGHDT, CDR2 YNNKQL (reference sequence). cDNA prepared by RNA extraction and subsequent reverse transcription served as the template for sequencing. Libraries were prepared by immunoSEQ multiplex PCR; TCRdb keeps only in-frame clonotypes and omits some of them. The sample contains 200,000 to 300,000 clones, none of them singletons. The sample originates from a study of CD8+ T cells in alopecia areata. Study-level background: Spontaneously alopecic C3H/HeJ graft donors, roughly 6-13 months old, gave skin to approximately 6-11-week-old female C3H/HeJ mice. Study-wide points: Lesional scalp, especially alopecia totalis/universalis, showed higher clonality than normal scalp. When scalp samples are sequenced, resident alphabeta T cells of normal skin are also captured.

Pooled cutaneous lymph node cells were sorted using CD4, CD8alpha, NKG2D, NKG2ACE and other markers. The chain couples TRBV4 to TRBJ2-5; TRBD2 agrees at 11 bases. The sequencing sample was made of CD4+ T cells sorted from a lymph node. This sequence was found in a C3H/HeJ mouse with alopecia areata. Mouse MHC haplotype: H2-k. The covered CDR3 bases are TGTGCCAGCAGCTCGGGACTGGGGGAAGAC. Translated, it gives CASSSGLGED. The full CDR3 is CASSSGLGEDTQYF.